This T cell receptor (beta chain) stems from a study of blood T cell repertoires in COVID-19. Study at large: The United States, Italy and Spain were the sources of the acute and convalescent COVID-19 samples. Sources were T cells, B-cell-depleted T cells, or PBMCs; the material itself was cDNA or gDNA.

Methods used by the authors: Amplification of reference gene primers was used by the study to estimate nucleated cell counts. Profiling relied on immunoSEQ multiplex PCR, and the TCRdb table lists in-frame clones only, not all of them. V, J and clone size are taken as reported in that table, and D and trimming were inferred from the DNA itself. The data hold under 150,000 clones, with 75% to 85% observed a single time. The sample comprised peripheral blood. The TCR comes from a man older than 75 with acute or convalescent COVID-19.

The CDR3 DNA reads as TGTGCCAGTCAGAGGGCCCCGGAATACGAGCAGTACTTC. Translated: CASQRAPEYEQYF. The chain couples TRBV19 to TRBJ2-7, with D maybe TRBD2 (5 bases). CDR1 is LNHDA and CDR2 is SQIVND in the germline V gene (reference sequence). V lost 8 bases and J lost 4, with 15 bases in between. The CDR3 consists of 13 residues.